This T cell receptor beta chain was recovered during a study of T cells after yellow fever vaccination. Broader study findings: The CD4 compartment and the CD8 compartment contained a small share of clonotypes in common.

The TCR cDNA carried a universal primer site and UMIs from 5'RACE template switching. TCRdb re-called the 5' RACE reads through MiXCR, storing one row per CDR3 protein. The data contain about 52,000 distinct CDR3 sequences, 6.5% to 8.5% of them singletons. From germline, CDR1 is SNHLY and CDR2 FYNNEI. The V end lost 4 bases, the J end lost 6 bases, and 4 bases lay between the germline ends. The CDR3 consists of 11 residues. This clonotype was observed a few times. The sample in question was CD8+ T cells not binding an NS4B(214-222) dextramer, sorted from PBMCs, obtained more than 35 days after the first yellow fever vaccination. This TCR was recovered from a man aged 18 to 30 who received the YFV17D yellow fever vaccine. The genes are TRBV2 and TRBJ2-1, with D unresolved. The CDR3 DNA sequence: TGTGCCAGCAGTGGAATCAATGAGCAGTTCTTC. Protein product: CASSGINEQFF. The whole variable domain, filled in from reference TRBV2 and TRBJ2-1, reads EPEVTQTPSHQVTQMGQEVILRCVPISNHLYFYWYRQILGQKVEFLVSFYNNEISEKSEIFDDQFSVERPDGSNFTLKIRSTKLEDSAMYFCASSGINEQFFGPGTRLTVL.